This entry lists 6 T cell receptor beta chains sequenced from one sample in a study of spatial heterogeneity in lung cancer. The time point: sample taken at primary tumor resection. The antigens these receptors bind are not known. Broader study findings: Expanded alpha and beta TCR counts within tumors tracked tumor mutation counts.

TCRdb passed the 5' RACE reads through MiXCR, listing each CDR3 protein once. Found here are around 3,900 distinct CDR3 sequences, roughly 30% of them singletons; the top ten hold 11% to 15%. The specimen comprised lung tumor tissue, sampled at surgery. These TCRs come from a male donor with early-stage non-small cell lung cancer.

This clonotype is deemed medium-sized. This beta chain is a stray sequence in a library constructed for alpha chains; its clone size is not meaningful. CDR3 nucleotides: TGTGCCAGCAGCTTAGGGCCAGGCTCCAATTCACCCCTCCACTTT. Protein sequence: CASSLGPGSNSPLHF. This chain connects TRBV7-2 to TRBJ1-6, with D unclear. The CDR3 runs 15 residues. V lost 1 base to trimming and J lost 7 bases, with 11 bases between them. CDR1 is SGHTA, CDR2 FQGNSA, per germline.

In this sample, this clonotype is medium-sized. Within a library made for alpha chains, this beta chain is off target, and its count is uninformative. V and J are TRBV19 and TRBJ1-4; D not certain. This CDR3 contains 12 residues. Trimming left V 11 bases short and J 6 bases short, with 13 bases between. CDR1 is LNHDA and CDR2 is SQIVND in the germline V gene (reference sequence). The CDR3 DNA follows: TGTGCCGTGAACAGCCCATATGAAAAACTGTTTTTT. Amino acids: CAVNSPYEKLFF. The full variable domain, in which reference TRBV19 and TRBJ1-4 provide the parts outside the CDR3, is DGGITQSPKYLFRKEGQNVTLSCEQNLNHDAMYWYRQDPGQGLRLIYYSQIVNDFQKGDIAEGYSVSREKKESFPLTVTSAQKNPTAFYLCAVNSPYEKLFFGSGTQLSVL.

By share, this clonotype ranks as medium-sized. Since the library was made to target alpha chains, this beta chain is a stray read and its abundance is not meaningful. V and J are TRBV30 and TRBJ2-3, with D possibly TRBD1 on 6 matching bases. V shed 1 base and J shed 6 bases, with 14 bases lying between them. Germline V gives CDR1 GTSNPN, CDR2 SVGIG (reference sequence). The CDR3 runs 14 residues. In DNA form, the CDR3 reads TGTGCCTGGAGTGCCACAGGGTTGAGGGATACGCAGTATTTT. Its protein is CAWSATGLRDTQYF.

At least ten counts were recorded for this clonotype. Because the library targeted alpha chains, this beta chain is an off-target read whose size means little. The chain has TRBV20-1 and TRBJ2-5; no firm D call. The CDR3 extends over 12 amino acids. Germline CDR1 reads DFQATT; CDR2 reads SNEGSKA (reference sequence). The V end lost 4 bases, the J end lost 0 bases, and 6 bases lay between the germline ends. CDR3 loop: CSANGDQETQYF. CDR3 in DNA: TGCAGTGCTAATGGGGACCAAGAGACCCAGTACTTC.

This clonotype was picked up many times. This beta chain is a stray read from a library made for alpha chains; its abundance is not meaningful. The V and J genes are TRBV14 and TRBJ1-3; D is ambiguous. The V gene's germline CDR1 is SGHDN and CDR2 FVKESK. Trimming took off 0 bases at V and 0 bases at J, with 12 bases between the two ends. The CDR3 has 17 residues. The CDR3 coding sequence is TGTGCCAGCAGCCAAGAAGGTCGTGAGGTCTCTGGAAACACCATATATTTT. Its translation: CASSQEGREVSGNTIYF.

Of note for this clonotype: With the library built for alpha chains, this beta chain is off target and its frequency is not meaningful. The chain has TRBV6-5 and TRBJ2-2; no clear D. V was shortened by 1 base and J by 2 bases, with 8 bases between the two germline ends. The CDR3 runs to 15 residues. Germline loops: CDR1 MNHEY, CDR2 SVGAGI. CDR3 loop: CASSYLDRNTGELFF. The CDR3 coding sequence is TGTGCCAGCAGTTACTTGGACCGAAACACCGGGGAGCTGTTTTTT.